A single sample is the source of the 10 T cell receptor beta chains below, sequenced in a study of cytomegalovirus exposure and HLA in healthy donors. In the PCR, 60 Vbeta and 13 Jbeta primers were used. Assay: immunoSEQ multiplex PCR; the TCRdb copy retains only in-frame clones and omits some. The sample has some 190,000 clones, under 85% seen once; the top ten hold roughly 1.6%. The sequencing input was PBMCs. Source of these receptors: a young woman in good health and CMV-seronegative.

J is TRBJ1-2 and V is TRBV7-3; D is possibly TRBD1 (5 bases). V lost 5 bases and J lost 1, with 8 bases in between. CDR1 SGHTA and CDR2 FQGTGA come from the germline V gene. This CDR3 has 13 amino acids. The CDR3 sequence: CASSLDSNYGYTF. CDR3 bases: TGTGCCAGCAGCCTAGACAGTAACTATGGCTACACCTTC. The full variable domain, completed using reference TRBV7-3 and TRBJ1-2, is GAGVSQTPSNKVTEKGKYVELRCDPISGHTALYWYRQSLGQGPEFLIYFQGTGAADDSGLPNDRFFAVRPEGSVSTLKIQRTERGDSAVYLCASSLDSNYGYTFGSGTRLTVV.

This clone was found a few times. V gene TRBV28 combines with J gene TRBJ1-1; D unresolved. The CDR3 spans 12 residues. V lost 5 bases and J lost 10, with 14 bases in between. Germline V gene data show CDR1 as MDHEN and CDR2 as SYDVKM. CDR3 residues: CASSLVREGAFF. In DNA form, the CDR3 reads TGTGCCAGCAGTCTCGTCCGGGAAGGAGCTTTCTTT. Full variable domain (missing parts from reference TRBV28 and TRBJ1-1): DVKVTQSSRYLVKRTGEKVFLECVQDMDHENMFWYRQDPGLGLRLIYFSYDVKMKEKGDIPEGYSVSREKKERFSLILESASTNQTSMYLCASSLVREGAFFGQGTRLTVV.

This sequence joins TRBV28 and TRBJ2-2, with 12 bases identical to TRBD2. Germline V lookup: CDR1 MDHEN, CDR2 SYDVKM. J was trimmed by 5 bases and V by 4 bases; bases with no gene match: 2. CDR3 length: 15 residues. This chain's CDR3 is CASSYGTSGTGELFF. The CDR3 DNA is TGTGCCAGCAGTTACGGGACTAGCGGGACCGGGGAGCTGTTTTTT.

CDR3 sequence (DNA): TGTGCCAGCAGCCAAGCGACAGGGGGTAGGACCGGGGAGCTGTTTTTT. This encodes CASSQATGGRTGELFF. This rearrangement joins TRBV14 to TRBJ2-2, with 9 bases lining up with TRBD1. CDR1 and CDR2 (germline): SGHDN, FVKESK. The CDR3 spans 16 residues. J was trimmed by 5 bases and V by 1 base; bases with no gene match: 5.

The V and J genes are TRBV18 and TRBJ1-5; a possible D gene is TRBD1 (5 bases). The CDR3 runs 13 residues. Germline V CDR1 and CDR2: KGHSH, LQKENI. V was shortened by 3 bases and J by 7 bases, with 10 bases between the two germline ends. The CDR3 coding sequence is TGTGCCAGCTCACCCGCCCGGGGGCAGCCCCAGCATTTT. Translation gives CASSPARGQPQHF.

The gene calls are TRBV7-3 and TRBJ2-3; 10 positions agree with TRBD2. Trimming took 5 bases from V and 5 from J; bases not matched to a gene: 7. There are 15 residues in the CDR3. Germline V CDR1 and CDR2: SGHTA, FQGTGA. CDR3 in amino acids: CASSPIAGGRDTQYF. Here the CDR3 DNA reads TGTGCCAGCAGCCCTATAGCGGGGGGAAGAGATACGCAGTATTTT.

The rearrangement joins TRBV14 to TRBJ2-3; perhaps TRBD1 as D (6 bases). This CDR3 region has 16 residues. The germline V and J ends were trimmed by 6 bases and 2 bases, with 18 bases remaining between them. Germline-derived CDR1 and CDR2 are SGHDN and FVKESK. CDR3 nucleotide sequence: TGTGCCAGCAGTCCCAGGACAGCACTTCTCACAGATACGCAGTATTTT. Translation: CASSPRTALLTDTQYF.

The V call is TRBV5-1, the J call TRBJ2-1; 13 bases align to TRBD2. This CDR3 region has 15 residues. Germline CDR1 reads SGHRS; CDR2 reads YFSETQ. With 5 bases clipped from V and 5 bases from J, the junction kept 4 bases outside the gene matches. CDR3 sequence: CASRPLAGGDNEQFF. Written as DNA, the CDR3 is TGCGCCAGCAGACCACTAGCGGGGGGGGACAATGAGCAGTTCTTC. The variable domain in full, completed from reference TRBV5-1 and TRBJ2-1, reads KAGVTQTPRYLIKTRGQQVTLSCSPISGHRSVSWYQQTPGQGLQFLFEYFSETQRNKGNFPGRFSGRQFSNSRSEMNVSTLELGDSALYLCASRPLAGGDNEQFFGPGTRLTVL.

This clone was detected only a few times. This sequence joins TRBV18 and TRBJ2-7; 11 bases are a match to TRBD1. Trimming cost V 3 bases and J 7 bases; bases outside gene matches: 2. The CDR3 loop spans 13 amino acids. Germline assignment: CDR1 KGHSH and CDR2 LQKENI. The CDR3 region has the DNA TGTGCCAGCTCACCGGACAGGGGGCTAGAGCAGTACTTC. Amino acid sequence: CASSPDRGLEQYF.

The chain combines TRBV13 with TRBJ2-7; TRBD2 aligns across 7 bases. J gave up 2 bases and V 3 bases, and 4 bases lay outside the gene matches. Germline V lookup: CDR1 PRHDT, CDR2 FYEKMQ (reference sequence). The CDR3 runs 14 residues. CDR3 residues: CASSFSGDTYEQYF. The CDR3 DNA is TGTGCCAGCAGCTTCAGCGGGGATACCTACGAGCAGTACTTC.